This TCR beta chain was recovered during a study of T cells in Graves' hyperthyroidism and ophthalmopathy. From more than 8 ml of fresh peripheral blood, PBMCs were isolated. This clonotype was found many times. RNA transcripts provided the source from which TCR beta CDR3 regions were amplified. A set of HTBI primers served as the primers for a first-round RT-PCR of the TCR CDR3. In TCRdb, the multiplex PCR reads were re-called with MiXCR into one record per CDR3 protein. The sample includes under 350,000 distinct CDR3 sequences, over 15% of them seen just once. With 3 bases clipped from V and 3 bases from J, the junction kept 2 bases outside the gene matches. The CDR3 sequence is 14 residues long. CDR1 and CDR2 (germline): SGHTA, FQGTGA.

The material sequenced was blood. The sequence derives from a woman aged 60-75 years with Graves' ophthalmopathy. The chain links TRBV7-3 to TRBJ2-1; 7 positions agree with TRBD1. CDR3 amino acids: CASSFTGVYNEQFF. In DNA form, the CDR3 reads TGTGCCAGCAGCTTCACAGGGGTCTACAATGAGCAGTTCTTC.